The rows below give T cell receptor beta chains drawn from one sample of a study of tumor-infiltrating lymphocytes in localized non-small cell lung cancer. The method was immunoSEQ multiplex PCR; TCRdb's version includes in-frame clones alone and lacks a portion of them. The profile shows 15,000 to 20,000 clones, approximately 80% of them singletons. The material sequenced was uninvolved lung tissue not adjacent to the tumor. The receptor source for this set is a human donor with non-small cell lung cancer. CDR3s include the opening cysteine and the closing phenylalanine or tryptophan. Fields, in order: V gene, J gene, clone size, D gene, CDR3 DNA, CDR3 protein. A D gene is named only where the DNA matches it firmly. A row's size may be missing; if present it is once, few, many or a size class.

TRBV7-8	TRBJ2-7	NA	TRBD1	TGTGCCAGCAGCCTGGGACAGGGGATGTACGAGCAGTACTTC	CASSLGQGMYEQYF
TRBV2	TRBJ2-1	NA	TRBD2	TGTGCCAGCACATCAGCGGGAGGTCCCAATGAGCAGTTCTTC	CASTSAGGPNEQFF
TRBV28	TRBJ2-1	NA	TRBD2	TGTGCCAGCAGTCCCGGGACTAGCGCGGCCAATGAGCAGTTCTTC	CASSPGTSAANEQFF
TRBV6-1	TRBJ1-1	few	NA	TGTGCCAGCAGTGACAGGACATATATGAACACTGAAGCTTTCTTT	CASSDRTYMNTEAFF
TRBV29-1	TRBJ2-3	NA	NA	TGCAGCGTTGAATATTTGCTAGCTTCGGTGGTGGATACGCAGTATTTT	CSVEYLLASVVDTQYF
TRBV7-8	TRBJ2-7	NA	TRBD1	TGTGCCAGCAGCTTCGGACAGGGGGCTGGCGAGCAGTACTTC	CASSFGQGAGEQYF
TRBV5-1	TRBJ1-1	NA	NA	TGCGCCAGCAGCTTCGTCGGGGATTCTGAAGCTTTCTTT	CASSFVGDSEAFF
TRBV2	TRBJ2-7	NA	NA	TGTGCCAGCGGGGCCAGCGCCTACGAGCAGTACTTC	CASGASAYEQYF
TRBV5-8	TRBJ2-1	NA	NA	TGTGCCAGCAGCTTGGCGATGGCAGCCAGCTCCTACAATGAGCAGTTCTTC	CASSLAMAASSYNEQFF
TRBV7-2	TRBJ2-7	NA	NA	TGTGCCAGCAGCCCAAGGACATACACCTACGAGCAGTACTTC	CASSPRTYTYEQYF
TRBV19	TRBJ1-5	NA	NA	TGTGCCAGTACTCGAGAGAGCAATCAGCCCCAGCATTTT	CASTRESNQPQHF
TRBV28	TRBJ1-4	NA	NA	TGTGCCAGCAGTTTAGGCGGGGCAACTAATGAAAAACTGTTTTTT	CASSLGGATNEKLFF
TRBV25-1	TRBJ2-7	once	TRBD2	TGTGCCAGCAGTGAAGCGGCGGGAGGGCACGAGCAGTACTTC	CASSEAAGGHEQYF
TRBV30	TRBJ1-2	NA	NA	TGTGCCTGGAGTGTCGGCGGTTCTAATAACTATGGCTACACCTTC	CAWSVGGSNNYGYTF
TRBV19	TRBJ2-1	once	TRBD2	TGTGCCAGTAGTATTGGAAGGTTGGTGGGAGGGCCAAATGAGCAGTTCTTC	CASSIGRLVGGPNEQFF
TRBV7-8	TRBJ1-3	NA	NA	TGTGCCAGCAGCCCCGGTGTGGGAGTTGGAAACACCATATATTTT	CASSPGVGVGNTIYF
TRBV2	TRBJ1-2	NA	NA	TGTGCCAGCAGGGGCCCGGCTGGCGGCTACACCTTC	CASRGPAGGYTF
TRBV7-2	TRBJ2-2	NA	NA	TGTGCCAGCAGCCCTTATAAGAGCGGGTTAGGTGGCACCGGGGAGCTGTTTTTT	CASSPYKSGLGGTGELFF